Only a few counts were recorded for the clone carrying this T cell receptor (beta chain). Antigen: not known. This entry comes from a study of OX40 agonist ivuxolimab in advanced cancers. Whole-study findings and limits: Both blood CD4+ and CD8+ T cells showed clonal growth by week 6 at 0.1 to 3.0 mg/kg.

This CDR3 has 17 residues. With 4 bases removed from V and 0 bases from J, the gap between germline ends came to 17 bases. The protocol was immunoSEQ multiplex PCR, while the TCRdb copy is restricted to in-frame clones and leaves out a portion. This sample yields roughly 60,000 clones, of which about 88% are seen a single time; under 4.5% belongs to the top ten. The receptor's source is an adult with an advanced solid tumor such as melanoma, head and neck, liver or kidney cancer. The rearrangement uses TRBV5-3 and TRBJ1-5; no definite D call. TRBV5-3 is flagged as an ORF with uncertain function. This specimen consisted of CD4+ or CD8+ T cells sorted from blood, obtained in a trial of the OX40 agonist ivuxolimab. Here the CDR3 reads CARSPTPTWGSNQPQHF. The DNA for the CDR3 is TGTGCCAGAAGCCCCACGCCTACATGGGGTAGCAATCAGCCCCAGCATTTT.